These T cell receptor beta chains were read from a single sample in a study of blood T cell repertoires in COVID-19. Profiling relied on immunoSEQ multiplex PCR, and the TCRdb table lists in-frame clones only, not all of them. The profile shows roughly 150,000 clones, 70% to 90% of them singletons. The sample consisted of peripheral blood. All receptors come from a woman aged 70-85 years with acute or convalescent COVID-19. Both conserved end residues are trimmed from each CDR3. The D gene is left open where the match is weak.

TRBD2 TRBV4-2 ASGTSRRVEQY
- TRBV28 ASSLWGSQETQY
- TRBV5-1 ASSLEYRSTYEQY
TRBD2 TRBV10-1 ASSNQRGGADTQY
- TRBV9 ASSVDATGREKLF
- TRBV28 ASIMNTEAF
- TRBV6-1 ASSEALWVANEQY
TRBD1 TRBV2 ASSEAWGQGAGQPQH
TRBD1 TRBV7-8 ASSLAGTGGGGGYT
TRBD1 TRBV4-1 ASSRDPPGQGYEQY
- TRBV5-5 ASSFRPLATSYNEQF
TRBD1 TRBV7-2 ASSRDRAAYEQY
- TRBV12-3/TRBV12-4 ASSLGQNYGYT
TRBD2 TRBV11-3 ASSRSGRAPDTQY
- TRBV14 ASSQGRGSYAAF
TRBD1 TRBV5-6 ASSLGQGVPYGYT
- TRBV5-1 ASSLGLGSYTEAF
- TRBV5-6 ASSRGTTRTQY
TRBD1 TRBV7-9 ASSLGDRERLTGELF
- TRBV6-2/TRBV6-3 ASSYSIGTSLSYEQY
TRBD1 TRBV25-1 ASSAKGALSGYT
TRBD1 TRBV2 ASTLREQGAPREKLF
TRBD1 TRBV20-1 SAPTGGGYT
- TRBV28 ASSLRGHYEQY
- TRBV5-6 ASSLAGVWGEF
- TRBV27 ASSYFGGRVNIQY
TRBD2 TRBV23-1 ASSQYFAPGGAGEQF
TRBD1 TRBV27 ASSLVWTGGGGTDTQY
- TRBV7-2 ASSLVAWGGRIDTQY
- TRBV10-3 AIGGGGEKLF
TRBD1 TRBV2 ASSVGQGYEQY
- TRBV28 ASSLSLGGAEKLF
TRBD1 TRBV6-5 ASRGQPKNSPLH
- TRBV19 ASSPRGVTKNIQY
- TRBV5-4 ASSLGGGSGTEAF
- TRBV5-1 ASSRRPGGEGIQY
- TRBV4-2 ASSQVAGYNEQF
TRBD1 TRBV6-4 ASSRRDRDPQTSGNTIY
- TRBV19 ATLQGGGTDTQY
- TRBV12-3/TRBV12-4 ASSFSVPPSQF
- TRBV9 ASSQRPQETQY